This T cell receptor (beta chain) derives from a study of tissue T cells after allogeneic stem cell transplantation. Worth noting for this clone: Its antigen is currently unknown. Gene names and germline match the mouse. The read ends 1 residue early relative to the CDR3; the germline J gene fills the gap.

Sequenced by immunoSEQ multiplex PCR; TCRdb stores in-frame clones only, minus some. This table holds under 6,000 clones, 32% found once. General study findings and limits: Few T cell clones were shared across patients, but motif clusters showed tissue-specific shared signatures.

As for time point: mouse harvest day 14 after allogeneic transplant. Mouse grafts combined 10^7 T-cell-depleted bone marrow cells with 10^6 splenic CD5+ T cells. There are 15 residues in the CDR3. The V gene's germline CDR1 is SNHLY and CDR2 FYNGKV (reference sequence). V was cut by 2 bases and J by 1 base, with 8 bases left in between. The rearrangement uses TRBV3 and TRBJ2-2; D is perhaps TRBD1 or TRBD2 (5 bases each). This receptor was taken from a female BALB/c mouse given C57BL/6 T cells with graft-versus-host disease after an allogeneic hematopoietic cell transplant. Input material: skin. The CDR3 reads CASSLSGENTGQLYF. The covered CDR3 bases are TGTGCCAGCAGCTTATCGGGGGAAAACACCGGGCAGCTCTAC.